The 22 T cell receptor beta chains given below trace back to one sample, sequenced in a study of blood T cell repertoires in COVID-19. Profiling relied on immunoSEQ multiplex PCR, and the TCRdb table lists in-frame clones only, not all of them. The sample holds under 200,000 clones, 85% seen once. Input material: peripheral blood. Source of these receptors: a middle-aged man with acute or convalescent COVID-19.

V and J are TRBV5-6 and TRBJ1-5, with unresolved D. Germline CDR1 SGHDT, CDR2 YYEEEE. Trimming took off 1 base at V and 9 bases at J, with 14 bases between the two ends. CDR3 length: 14 amino acids. The CDR3 DNA is TGTGCCAGCAGCTTGAGACGAGGAGGGATGCCCCAGCATTTT. This encodes CASSLRRGGMPQHF.

V and J are TRBV5-1 and TRBJ2-3, with 7 bases fitting TRBD1. This CDR3 region has 15 residues. The germline CDR1 and CDR2 sequences are SGHRS and YFSETQ. V gave up 0 bases and J gave up 1 base; unmatched junction bases: 2. CDR3 amino acids: CASSLAGQGTDTQYF. For the CDR3, the DNA is TGCGCCAGCAGCTTGGCAGGACAGGGCACAGATACGCAGTATTTT.

The gene calls are TRBV27 and TRBJ2-5; 10 nucleotides align to TRBD2. Trimming at V came to 4 bases and at J to 1 base, leaving 6 bases not matched to a gene. In germline, CDR1 is MNHEY, CDR2 SMNVEV (reference sequence). CDR3 size: 16 residues. CDR3 amino acids: CASSSRASGGQETQYF. In DNA form, the CDR3 reads TGTGCCAGCAGTTCGAGGGCTAGCGGGGGCCAAGAGACCCAGTACTTC.

V is TRBV19 and J is TRBJ1-1; 8 positions agree with TRBD1. The germline CDR1 and CDR2 sequences are LNHDA and SQIVND (reference sequence). The V and J ends lost 8 bases and 3 bases, in that order; junction bases with no gene match: 5. The CDR3 has 13 amino acids. CDR3 DNA sequence: TGTGCCAGTGCCGTGGACAGGGACACTGAAGCTTTCTTT. Encoded protein: CASAVDRDTEAFF.

CDR3 in DNA: TGTGCCAGCAGCTTGCCCAGCGGGGGGGCCCTCTACGAGCAGTACTTC. Protein: CASSLPSGGALYEQYF. The chain joins TRBV5-4 to TRBJ2-7; 10 bases are a match to TRBD2. The CDR3 length is 16 residues. Trimming took 1 base from V and 3 from J; bases not matched to a gene: 7. The germline CDR1 and CDR2 sequences are SGHNT and YYREEE (reference sequence). The full variable domain, with the rest looked up from reference TRBV5-4 and TRBJ2-7, is ETGVTQSPTHLIKTRGQQVTLRCSSQSGHNTVSWYQQALGQGPQFIFQYYREEENGRGNFPPRFSGLQFPNYSSELNVNALELDDSALYLCASSLPSGGALYEQYFGPGTRLTVT.

The chain combines TRBV4-1 with TRBJ2-1; 7 bases line up with TRBD1. With 3 bases clipped from V and 5 bases from J, the junction kept 13 bases outside the gene matches. Germline CDR1 is MGHRA and CDR2 is YSYEKL. The CDR3 sequence is 17 residues long. DNA for the CDR3: TGCGCCAGCAGCCAGGTGGCGACAGGGTGGAATGACAATGAGCAGTTCTTC. Its translation is CASSQVATGWNDNEQFF.

CDR3 DNA sequence: TGCAGTGCTAGAGGTATCACTGAAGCTTTCTTT. This translates into CSARGITEAFF. This rearrangement joins TRBV20-1 to TRBJ1-1, with unresolved D. Germline CDR1 is DFQATT and CDR2 is SNEGSKA (reference sequence). The CDR3 has 11 amino acids. Trimming took off 1 base at V and 4 bases at J, with 4 bases between the two ends.

The J gene is TRBJ2-5, the V gene TRBV5-1; 8 bases map to TRBD2. Germline V gives CDR1 SGHRS, CDR2 YFSETQ. V shed 2 bases, J shed 2 bases, and the junction held 2 bases outside the gene matches. This CDR3 has 14 residues. CDR3: CASSFSGVQETQYF. In nucleotides, the CDR3 is TGCGCCAGCAGCTTTAGCGGGGTACAAGAGACCCAGTACTTC.

The chain employs TRBV4-2 and TRBJ2-4, with a possible D match to TRBD1 (6 bases). The V gene lost 5 bases and the J gene lost 1 base, with 18 bases spanning the gap. Germline V lookup: CDR1 LGHNA, CDR2 YNFKEQ. The CDR3 covers 17 residues. The CDR3 is CASSTHLQGAAKNIQYF. DNA of the CDR3: TGTGCCAGCAGCACTCATTTACAGGGCGCGGCCAAAAACATTCAGTACTTC.

This clone was seen a handful of times. The rearrangement links TRBV6-5 to TRBJ1-2; TRBD1 matches 7 bases. The CDR3 has 12 amino acids. V gave up 4 bases and J gave up 5 bases; unmatched junction bases: 1. CDR1 and CDR2 from the germline V gene are MNHEY and SVGAGI. Written as DNA, the CDR3 is TGTGCCAGCAGTTCACAGGGGTATGGCTACACCTTC. Its protein is CASSSQGYGYTF.

This chain joins TRBV9 and TRBJ1-2; D might be TRBD1 (5 bases). V was trimmed by 4 bases and J by 7 bases, leaving 14 bases between them. Germline CDR1 SGDLS, CDR2 YYNGEE. The CDR3 has 13 residues. Written as DNA, the CDR3 is TGTGCCAGCAGCCCTGTGGGGGGGTTTGGCTACACCTTC. Its protein product is CASSPVGGFGYTF. Using reference TRBV9 and TRBJ1-2 for the parts outside the CDR3, the full variable domain is DSGVTQTPKHLITATGQRVTLRCSPRSGDLSVYWYQQSLDQGLQFLIQYYNGEERAKGNILERFSAQQFPDLHSELNLSSLELGDSALYFCASSPVGGFGYTFGSGTRLTVV.

The chain uses TRBV30 and TRBJ2-2; 11 bases are a match to TRBD1. Germline trimming cut 3 bases from V and 6 bases from J; bases unmatched to any gene: 6. Looked up from germline, CDR1 is GTSNPN and CDR2 is SVGIG (reference sequence). This CDR3 is built from 15 residues. This chain's CDR3 is CAWSRDRGWAGELFF. The CDR3, as DNA: TGTGCCTGGAGCCGGGACAGGGGGTGGGCCGGGGAGCTGTTTTTT.

The chain joins TRBV27 to TRBJ2-1, with 10 bases identical to TRBD1. Germline assignment: CDR1 MNHEY and CDR2 SMNVEV (reference sequence). V trimming: 3 bases; J trimming: 6 bases; junction bases outside the gene matches: 5. This CDR3 comprises 15 residues. CDR3 bases: TGTGCCAGCAGTTTTTCGGGACAGGGGACCAATGAGCAGTTCTTC. It is translated as CASSFSGQGTNEQFF.

This chain uses TRBV7-2 with TRBJ2-7; D not certain. Trimming cost V 3 bases and J 5 bases, with 14 bases left between them. Germline CDR1 reads SGHTA; CDR2 reads FQGNSA. This CDR3 is built from 14 residues. The CDR3 here is CASSFNLFVNEQYF. The CDR3 region has the DNA TGTGCCAGCAGCTTTAACCTATTCGTCAACGAGCAGTACTTC.

The genes are TRBV7-9 and TRBJ1-2, with TRBD1 as a possible D gene (6 bases). Between the trimmed V and J ends, which lost 5 bases and 0 bases, there was a span of 16 bases. The CDR3 totals 16 residues. CDR1 SEHNR and CDR2 FQNEAQ come from the germline V gene (reference sequence). The CDR3 DNA reads as TGTGCCAGCAGCCTAGAAATACGGACAGCTAACTATGGCTACACCTTC. The encoded protein is CASSLEIRTANYGYTF.

This clone has only one observation. CDR3: CASSLGGASYEQYF. The CDR3 DNA sequence: TGTGCCAGCAGCCTCGGGGGGGCTTCCTACGAGCAGTACTTC. V gene TRBV6-6 combines with J gene TRBJ2-7; 8 nucleotides line up with TRBD2. Germline loops: CDR1 MNHNY, CDR2 SVGAGI (reference sequence). The CDR3 totals 14 residues. The J segment lost 1 base and the V segment lost 6 bases, leaving 5 bases of the junction unmatched.

This chain joins TRBV10-3 and TRBJ1-2; D possibly corresponds to TRBD1 (6 bases). Deletions cut 4 bases from V and 5 bases from J, with 23 bases between. CDR1 is ENHRY, CDR2 SYGVKD, per germline. This CDR3 is 17 amino acids long. CDR3 sequence: CAISGGPFDISIYGYTF. Here the CDR3 DNA reads TGTGCCATCAGTGGGGGGCCCTTCGACATTTCGATTTATGGCTACACCTTC.

This rearrangement joins TRBV2 to TRBJ1-1, with no clear D. The CDR3 sequence is 12 residues long. Germline assignment: CDR1 SNHLY and CDR2 FYNNEI. Between the trimmed V and J ends, which lost 7 bases and 5 bases, there was a span of 11 bases. The CDR3 loop reads CASIVSRTEAFF. The CDR3 bases are TGTGCCAGCATTGTGAGCCGGACTGAAGCTTTCTTT.

This clone was found a few times. The rearrangement links TRBV3-1 (or the pseudogene TRBV3-2) to TRBJ1-6; a weak D match, TRBD1 (5 bases). CDR1 is LGHDT and CDR2 is YNNKEL in the germline V gene (reference sequence). CDR3 size: 14 residues. V was clipped by 0 bases and J by 14 bases, with 14 bases between them. The CDR3: CASSQDGQGKTLHF. CDR3 sequence (DNA): TGTGCCAGCAGCCAAGATGGGCAGGGAAAGACCCTCCACTTT.

V usage is TRBV6-6 and J usage is TRBJ1-5; 7 positions agree with TRBD1. This CDR3 spans 15 amino acids. Germline values: CDR1 MNHNY, CDR2 SVGAGI (reference sequence). V gave up 3 bases and J gave up 5 bases; unmatched junction bases: 7. The CDR3 loop is CASSYVDREDQPQHF. Written as DNA, the CDR3 is TGTGCCAGCAGTTATGTCGACAGGGAGGATCAGCCCCAGCATTTT.

This chain joins TRBV10-3 and TRBJ2-2; TRBD2 aligns across 8 bases. V was pared by 0 bases and J by 2 bases, with 5 bases of the junction left unmatched. The CDR3 has 17 amino acids. Germline values: CDR1 ENHRY, CDR2 SYGVKD. CDR3 nucleotides: TGTGCCATCAGTGAGTCGAAGCGGGGGCCCAACACCGGGGAGCTGTTTTTT. Its protein product is CAISESKRGPNTGELFF.

The gene calls are TRBV3-1 (or the pseudogene TRBV3-2) and TRBJ2-7; 7 bases fit TRBD1. Germline V lookup: CDR1 LGHDT, CDR2 YNNKEL (reference sequence). The CDR3 runs 16 residues. V shed 0 bases, J shed 0 bases, and the junction held 5 bases outside the gene matches. The CDR3 DNA is TGTGCCAGCAGCCAAGATCCAGGGGGTTACTCCTACGAGCAGTACTTC. Translation: CASSQDPGGYSYEQYF.